This T cell receptor (beta chain) was found in a study of vaccination effects on CD4 cells after COVID-19. The ViraFEST assay expanded antigen-specific CD4+ T cells with viral peptide pools before sequencing. At the end of over 8 days of culture, CD4+ T cells were isolated. This person's SARS-CoV-2 infection, confirmed by PCR, occurred between March and December 2020. It was on days 3 and 7 that half the medium was replaced with IL-2 medium. Study-wide results and caveats: Clones induced by infection and by vaccine showed marked clonal contraction late after vaccination.

Germline CDR1 reads LGHNA; CDR2 reads YSLEER. V lost 4 bases to trimming and J lost 2 bases; unmatched junction nucleotides: 7. The CDR3 totals 15 residues. A remark on this clone: Antigen unknown.

TCRdb keeps only in-frame clones here, not all; method: immunoSEQ multiplex PCR. The sample carries roughly 24,000 clones, about 72% recorded once. The sequence came from a human donor who had a prior SARS-CoV-2 infection. The chain recombines TRBV4-3 with TRBJ2-7; TRBD2 agrees at 8 bases. Sequences were derived from CD4+ T cells from PBMCs cultured with SARS-CoV-2 spike peptides, sampled before COVID-19 vaccination. The CDR3 loop is CASSPRAGATYEQYF. The CDR3 nucleotides read TGCGCCAGCAGCCCCCGAGCGGGAGCAACCTACGAGCAGTACTTC.